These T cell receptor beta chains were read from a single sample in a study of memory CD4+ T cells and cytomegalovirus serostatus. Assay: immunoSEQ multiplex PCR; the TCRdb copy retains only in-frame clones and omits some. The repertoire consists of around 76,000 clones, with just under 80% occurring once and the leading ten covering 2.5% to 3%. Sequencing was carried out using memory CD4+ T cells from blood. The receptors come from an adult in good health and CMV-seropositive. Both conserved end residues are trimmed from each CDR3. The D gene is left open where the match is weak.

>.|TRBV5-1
ASSPLGLSGQPQH
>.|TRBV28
ASSLNGWGAGQPQH
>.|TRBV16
ASSLRDGNTEAF
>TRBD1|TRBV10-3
AMKQGERTEAF
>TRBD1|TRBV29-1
SVIPGQGFSDTQY
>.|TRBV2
ASSDSGATNEKLF
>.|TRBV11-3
ASSSEMNTEAF
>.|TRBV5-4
ASSSGTASRGDTQY
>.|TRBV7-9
ASSPPRRLGTEAF
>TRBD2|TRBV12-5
ASGYGTTETQY
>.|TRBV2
ASQLALGGPETQY
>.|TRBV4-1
ASSPRENGNQPQH
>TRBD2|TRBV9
ASSVFPSGGETQY
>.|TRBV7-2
ASSLDAGTDTQY
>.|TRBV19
ASSYRDRYNEQF
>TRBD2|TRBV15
ATSYLAGGYNEQF